The present TCR beta chain was sequenced within a study of naive CD8 T cells in extremely preterm neonates. Profiling relied on immunoSEQ multiplex PCR, and the TCRdb table lists in-frame clones only, not all of them. The table records approximately 5,300 clones, around 97% of them present only once. CDR1 and CDR2 (germline): SNHLY, FYNNEI. This CDR3 is built from 17 residues. The J gene is TRBJ2-5, the V gene TRBV2; 8 bases are shared with TRBD1. With the DNA end fitting TRBJ2-7 better, the J assignment may be wrong. Sequencing was carried out using naive CD8+ T cells from blood. The sequence derives from a human donor in good health. The CDR3 spells CASREGIDRGLAYEQYF. Written as DNA, the CDR3 is TGTGCCAGCAGGGAGGGTATTGACAGGGGATTGGCCTACGAGCAGTACTTC.